These 15 T cell receptor beta chains were sequenced from one sample in a study of T cell responses to AZD1222 COVID-19 vaccine. Clones were read by immunoSEQ multiplex PCR, and TCRdb kept only the in-frame ones, dropping some. The sample consists of over 150,000 clones, roughly nine tenths of them appearing once. Source: peripheral blood, taken on day 0 of MenACWY control vaccination. All receptors come from an adult in good health.

This clone was counted a few times. The chain uses TRBV12-3 or TRBV12-4 and TRBJ1-2, with no clear D. V was pared by 1 base and J by 4 bases, with 7 bases between. The CDR3 extends over 13 amino acids. Here the CDR3 reads CASSLGGIYGYTF. The CDR3 DNA reads TGTGCCAGCAGTTTAGGCGGAATCTATGGCTACACCTTC.

This clone has just one count. The chain employs TRBV6-5 and TRBJ1-2, with no clear D. The V end lost 8 bases, the J end lost 2 bases, and 12 bases lay between the germline ends. The CDR3 covers 13 residues. Germline V lookup: CDR1 MNHEY, CDR2 SVGAGI. The CDR3 nucleotides read TGTGCCAGCCGCCCCTTGGCCAACTATGGCTACACCTTC. Translated: CASRPLANYGYTF.

This clone was seen a handful of times. The genes are TRBV28 and TRBJ1-1; possible D gene TRBD1, 6 bases. The V and J ends lost 5 bases and 9 bases respectively, with 16 bases between them. Germline CDR1 MDHEN, CDR2 SYDVKM. The CDR3 totals 13 residues. The CDR3 DNA is TGTGCCAGCAGTGTCCAAATAGGGGGGCAAGCTTTCTTT. The encoded protein is CASSVQIGGQAFF.

The rearrangement joins TRBV10-3 to TRBJ2-5; D assignment may be TRBD1 or TRBD2 (5 bases each). V shed 7 bases and J shed 5 bases, with 14 bases lying between them. This CDR3 comprises 13 residues. Germline CDR1 ENHRY, CDR2 SYGVKD. The CDR3 is CAIKRDPSETQYF. CDR3 nucleotide sequence: TGTGCCATCAAGAGGGACCCTAGCGAGACCCAGTACTTC.

On this clone: This sample also contains other DNA sequences that code for the same CDR3. This chain's CDR3 is CASSQDQGHYGYTF. The CDR3 DNA follows: TGTGCCAGCAGCCAAGATCAGGGGCACTATGGCTACACCTTC. This chain uses TRBV3-1 (or the pseudogene TRBV3-2) with TRBJ1-2; D is possibly TRBD1 (6 bases). Trimming pared 0 bases from V and 3 bases from J, leaving 8 bases between. Germline CDR1 LGHDT, CDR2 YNNKEL (reference sequence). The CDR3 runs 14 residues.

The rearrangement uses TRBV4-1 and TRBJ1-2, with a tentative D call TRBD1 (5 bases). The germline V gene has CDR1 MGHRA and CDR2 YSYEKL. This CDR3 spans 15 amino acids. Trimming took 4 bases from V and 1 from J, leaving 13 bases between them. CDR3 in amino acids: CASSPTGVLNYGYTF. The CDR3 bases are TGCGCCAGCAGCCCCACGGGGGTCCTTAACTATGGCTACACCTTC.

J is TRBJ2-7 and V is TRBV18; 8 nucleotides agree with TRBD1. The V gene end was trimmed by 1 base and the J gene end by 5 bases; junction bases not matched to a gene: 4. Looked up from germline, CDR1 is KGHSH and CDR2 is LQKENI. The CDR3 extends over 14 amino acids. CDR3 sequence: CASSPQTGEDEQYF. DNA for the CDR3: TGTGCCAGCTCACCACAGACAGGGGAGGACGAGCAGTACTTC.

This clone has just one count. The chain joins TRBV4-2 to TRBJ1-4; D call uncertain. The CDR3 covers 16 residues. The germline CDR1 and CDR2 sequences are LGHNA and YNFKEQ. Between the trimmed V and J ends, which lost 4 bases and 2 bases, there was a span of 14 bases. CDR3 sequence reads: CASSPQSYGTNEKLFF. The DNA of the CDR3 is TGTGCCAGCAGCCCTCAAAGCTACGGCACTAATGAAAAACTGTTTTTT.

The chain links TRBV6-2 or TRBV6-3 to TRBJ2-5; tentative D call: TRBD1 (7 bases). CDR1 and CDR2 (germline): MNHEY, SVGEGT. CDR3 length: 17 residues. V was trimmed by 5 bases and J by 7 bases, leaving 26 bases between them. For the CDR3, the DNA is TGTGCCAGCAGTCCCTTGGGCAGGGGGGACTTAAAGATGACCCAGTACTTC. This encodes CASSPLGRGDLKMTQYF.

The CDR3 is CATSDLARGSSTGELFF. The CDR3 DNA follows: TGTGCCACCAGTGATTTGGCCAGGGGGAGTTCCACCGGGGAGCTGTTTTTT. The genes are TRBV24-1 and TRBJ2-2; 7 bases match TRBD1. Germline V CDR1 and CDR2: KGHDR, SFDVKD. Germline trimming cut 0 bases from V and 4 bases from J; bases unmatched to any gene: 7. The CDR3 extends over 17 amino acids.

This chain links TRBV19 with TRBJ2-4; 7 bases fit TRBD1. V lost 5 bases and J lost 4; bases outside the gene matches: 5. This CDR3 spans 14 amino acids. Germline CDR1 LNHDA, CDR2 SQIVND (reference sequence). CDR3 nucleotides: TGTGCCAGTAGTTCCCGGGACAGAAAAAACATTCAGTACTTC. Translated: CASSSRDRKNIQYF.

The chain joins TRBV18 to TRBJ1-3; D is undetermined. Trimming cost V 0 bases and J 1 base, with 10 bases left between them. Germline CDR1 KGHSH, CDR2 LQKENI. This CDR3 has 16 residues. The CDR3 coding sequence is TGTGCCAGCTCACCACCGGTACGGTCTTCTGGAAACACCATATATTTT. Translating it yields CASSPPVRSSGNTIYF.

This chain uses TRBV15 with TRBJ2-2; 7 nucleotides match TRBD2. V was pared by 0 bases and J by 3 bases, with 7 bases of the junction left unmatched. Germline V gives CDR1 LNHNV, CDR2 YYDKDF (reference sequence). This CDR3 is 17 amino acids long. DNA for the CDR3: TGTGCCACCAGCAGAGATCTTGTTGGGAGGGACACCGGGGAGCTGTTTTTT. It translates to CATSRDLVGRDTGELFF.

V usage is TRBV29-1 and J usage is TRBJ1-5; possible D gene TRBD1, 6 bases. The CDR3 has 12 amino acids. Trimming cost V 5 bases and J 9 bases, with 14 bases left between them. Germline CDR1 reads SQVTM; CDR2 reads ANQGSEA. CDR3 residues: CSVKGLGGPQHF. As DNA, the CDR3 is TGCAGCGTTAAGGGACTAGGGGGGCCCCAGCATTTT.

The rearrangement joins TRBV2 to TRBJ2-7; D tentatively fits TRBD1 or TRBD2 (6 bases each). In germline, CDR1 is SNHLY, CDR2 FYNNEI. There are 15 residues in the CDR3. V was cut by 6 bases and J by 5 bases, with 20 bases left in between. The CDR3 DNA reads TGTGCCAGCAGGCAACAGGGTAGGAGGGCCAACGAGCAGTACGTC. Amino acids: CASRQQGRRANEQYV.